The 14 T cell receptor beta chains listed next were all sequenced from one sample in a study of shared clonotypes between healthy human individuals. Clones were read by immunoSEQ multiplex PCR, and TCRdb kept only the in-frame ones, dropping some. The table records approximately 740,000 clones, under 80% of them present only once. The sequenced material came from memory CD4+ T cells sorted from blood. Subset here: CD45RA-negative fraction. Every receptor here comes from a woman under 40 in good health.

This clone was seen many times. Other nucleotide sequences from this sample produce the same CDR3. The chain joins TRBV7-2 to TRBJ1-5; D unresolved. Trimming cost V 4 bases and J 5 bases, with 9 bases left between them. Germline V gene lookup returns CDR1 SGHTA and CDR2 FQGNSA. This CDR3 has 13 residues. The CDR3: CASSSQRDQPQHF. DNA for the CDR3: TGTGCCAGCAGCTCCCAGCGGGATCAGCCCCAGCATTTT.

Turning to this clone: This CDR3 is also generated by other DNA sequences in the sample. V and J are TRBV5-1 and TRBJ2-4, with TRBD1 matching 7 bases. This CDR3 spans 14 amino acids. Per germline, CDR1 SGHRS and CDR2 YFSETQ. With V trimmed by 4 bases and J by 3 bases, 4 bases remained unmatched. CDR3: CASSPGTDKNIQYF. The CDR3 DNA follows: TGCGCCAGCAGCCCCGGGACAGACAAAAACATTCAGTACTTC.

The CDR3 DNA reads TGTGCCAGCAGCTCCTCTCCTCGTTTTAGTGAAGCTTTCTTT. The encoded protein is CASSSSPRFSEAFF. This chain joins TRBV7-2 and TRBJ1-1; no clear D gene. The length of the CDR3 is 14 residues. Trimming removed 4 bases at V and 7 bases at J, with 16 bases between. Germline CDR1 and CDR2: SGHTA and FQGNSA.

Remarks on this clone: The sample contains more than one DNA sequence encoding this CDR3. The CDR3: CASSFAGNTEAFF. The CDR3 bases are TGTGCCAGCAGTTTCGCGGGGAACACTGAAGCTTTCTTT. The V and J genes are TRBV28 and TRBJ1-1; D is undetermined. The germline CDR1 and CDR2 sequences are MDHEN and SYDVKM. This CDR3 region has 13 residues. The V and J ends lost 3 bases and 1 base respectively, with 6 bases between them.

This clone has more than one count but fewer than ten. The chain couples TRBV28 to TRBJ2-3, with D perhaps TRBD1 or TRBD2 (6 bases each). Germline lookup yields CDR1 MDHEN and CDR2 SYDVKM. The CDR3 spans 17 residues. Trimming cost V 8 bases and J 0 bases, with 21 bases left between them. CDR3 DNA: TGTGCCAGCCTCGATAATTTCGGGGGCCCTAGCACAGATACGCAGTATTTT. Amino acids: CASLDNFGGPSTDTQYF.

The chain links TRBV4-1 to TRBJ2-3, with 11 nucleotides matching TRBD2. The germline gives CDR1 MGHRA, CDR2 YSYEKL. The CDR3 loop spans 16 amino acids. The V segment lost 2 bases and the J segment 2 bases; nucleotides outside the gene matches: 3. CDR3 loop: CASSQQLAGDTDTQYF. The CDR3 DNA sequence: TGCGCCAGCAGCCAACAACTAGCGGGAGACACAGATACGCAGTATTTT.

Worth noting for this clone: This sample also contains other DNA sequences that code for the same CDR3. The chain combines TRBV6-1 with TRBJ1-2; D unresolved. The CDR3 runs to 12 residues. The germline gives CDR1 MNHNS, CDR2 SASEGT. V was shortened by 6 bases and J by 3 bases, with 8 bases between the two germline ends. CDR3 sequence: CASSEVDYGYTF. The CDR3 coding sequence is TGTGCCAGCAGCGAGGTGGACTATGGCTACACCTTC.

This clone came up a few times. The chain carries TRBV4-1 and TRBJ1-2; 7 nucleotides align to TRBD1. After removal of 1 base from V and 8 bases from J, the junction contained 10 bases not matched to a gene. The CDR3 has 15 residues. Germline CDR1 is MGHRA and CDR2 is YSYEKL. The CDR3 spells CASSQASGQATGYTF. CDR3 coding DNA: TGCGCCAGCAGCCAAGCTTCCGGACAGGCGACGGGCTACACCTTC.

V usage is TRBV10-3 and J usage is TRBJ2-1, with TRBD2 matching 7 bases. V was clipped by 5 bases and J by 5 bases; unmatched bases: 9. Germline lookup yields CDR1 ENHRY and CDR2 SYGVKD. This CDR3 is 15 amino acids long. The CDR3 coding sequence is TGTGCCATCAGTATTTTGGAGGGAGGGGACAATGAGCAGTTCTTC. Amino acids: CAISILEGGDNEQFF.

The V call is TRBV11-2, the J call TRBJ2-7, with D maybe TRBD2 (5 bases). There are 15 residues in the CDR3. The germline CDR1 and CDR2 sequences are SGHAT and FQNNGV. V lost 2 bases, J lost 3 bases, and 14 bases lay in between. The CDR3 sequence is CASSLYSGGGYEQYF. Here the CDR3 DNA reads TGTGCCAGCAGCTTATACAGCGGAGGTGGCTACGAGCAGTACTTC.

The chain uses TRBV10-3 and TRBJ1-5; perhaps TRBD1 as D (6 bases). The germline V gene has CDR1 ENHRY and CDR2 SYGVKD. This CDR3 contains 14 residues. The V gene lost 8 bases and the J gene lost 0 bases, with 11 bases spanning the gap. CDR3 loop: CAIGTTNSNQPQHF. Here the CDR3 DNA reads TGTGCCATCGGGACAACTAATAGCAATCAGCCCCAGCATTTT.

The rearrangement uses TRBV28 and TRBJ2-2, with 14 positions matching TRBD2. The CDR3 runs to 16 residues. The germline V gene encodes CDR1 MDHEN and CDR2 SYDVKM. After removal of 9 bases from V and 6 bases from J, the junction contained 9 bases not matched to a gene. CDR3 protein: CARLIGTSGRPGELFF. In DNA, the CDR3 is TGTGCCAGACTCATCGGGACTAGCGGGAGACCCGGGGAGCTGTTTTTT.

This clone was detected only a few times. The chain has TRBV28 and TRBJ1-2; D perhaps matches TRBD1 (6 bases). The germline V gene has CDR1 MDHEN and CDR2 SYDVKM. The CDR3 extends over 13 amino acids. V was cut by 9 bases and J by 10 bases, with 21 bases left in between. The CDR3 bases are TGTGCCAGTTTCGCCGTCCCGGGGGCAGACTACACCTTC. Protein sequence: CASFAVPGADYTF.

J is TRBJ1-4 and V is TRBV7-9; perhaps TRBD1 as D (5 bases). V lost 5 bases and J lost 3, with 13 bases in between. Germline CDR1 and CDR2: SEHNR and FQNEAQ (reference sequence). The CDR3 is made up of 15 amino acids. The CDR3 loop reads CASSPPGLANEKLFF. CDR3 nucleotide sequence: TGTGCCAGCAGCCCCCCAGGGTTGGCTAATGAAAAACTGTTTTTT.